This paragraph covers one T cell receptor (beta chain) sequence. What it recognizes is unknown. Germline assignment: CDR1 MNHEY and CDR2 SVGEGT. The CDR3 runs 16 residues. V was trimmed by 4 bases and J by 1 base, leaving 16 bases between them. The data were obtained in a study of T cell responses to AZD1222 COVID-19 vaccine. Study information: Second-dose groups at about 4 or about 12 weeks were pooled. Whole-study results and caveats: Clonal diversity was possibly underestimated, and the donors were mostly white British, with more females.

Some clones are missing from TCRdb's copy, which holds only in-frame ones; the method was immunoSEQ multiplex PCR. The sample lists over 120,000 clones, roughly 91% occurring once. The clonotype originates from an adult in good health. The rearrangement uses TRBV6-2 or TRBV6-3 and TRBJ1-2; D uncertain. This material consisted of peripheral blood, taken on day 0 of AZD1222 vaccination. CDR3 sequence reads: CASSSPGGRINYGYTF. The CDR3 DNA reads TGTGCCAGCAGTTCACCTGGAGGACGGATTAACTATGGCTACACCTTC.